This T cell receptor (beta chain) was obtained from a study of blood T cell repertoires in COVID-19. Study-level background: Collection of acute and convalescent COVID-19 samples took place in the United States, Italy and Spain. T cells, B-cell-depleted T cells, or PBMCs supplied cDNA or gDNA.

After removal of 1 base from V and 2 bases from J, the junction contained 8 bases not matched to a gene. The length of the CDR3 is 16 residues. Germline values: CDR1 SGHTA, CDR2 FQGNSA. Sequencing used immunoSEQ multiplex PCR; TCRdb keeps in-frame clones, though not all of them. The repertoire includes 350,000 to 450,000 clones, about four fifths of them detected once, and about 5% sits in the top ten. Participants' own reports of clinical history determined their cohort assignment. Recovered participants had two consecutive negative NP/OP PCR tests, healthcare professional clearance, or symptom resolution.

Sample: PBMCs or T cells enriched from blood (not recorded which). The chain couples TRBV7-2 to TRBJ2-7, with 7 bases aligning to TRBD2. This clonotype was obtained from a woman between 50 and 59 years old who had recovered from COVID-19. CDR3 region: CASSLVAGEGAYEQYF. The DNA for the CDR3 is TGTGCCAGCAGCTTAGTTGCGGGGGAAGGCGCCTACGAGCAGTACTTC.